This TCR beta chain originates from a study of T cell responses to AZD1222 COVID-19 vaccine. Study conclusions and caveats: Seropositivity was recorded at baseline in only 6 or 7 AZD1222 recipients. Regions left unmutated in variants are reportedly the target of nearly half of spike-specific TCRs. It should be noted that donors were predominantly white British and more often female, and clonal diversity was possibly underestimated. Mapped onto spike, vaccine-associated CD4 TCRs spanned it and were dominant at 160-218 and 743-854.

This CDR3 region has 15 residues. V dropped 4 bases and J dropped 4 bases, with 14 bases sitting between them. Germline loops: CDR1 SGHTA, CDR2 FQGNSA. Concerning this clone: The target antigen is unknown.

The assay was immunoSEQ multiplex PCR, and TCRdb's table has in-frame clones only and misses some. Its clone listing holds about 140,000 clones. Sequencing was carried out using peripheral blood. This TCR derives from an adult in good health. This rearrangement joins TRBV7-2 to TRBJ2-1; D is perhaps TRBD1 (5 bases). The CDR3 is CASSSRPQGYNEQFF. The CDR3 nucleotides are TGTGCCAGCAGCTCCCGCCCCCAGGGTTACAATGAGCAGTTCTTC.